These T cell receptor beta chains were read from a single sample in a study of identical twins. MiXCR, run by TCRdb on the 5' RACE reads, gives a single entry per CDR3 protein. The profile shows 350,000 to 450,000 distinct CDR3 sequences, around a sixth of them singletons. Material for sequencing was naive T cells sorted from blood. The origin of the receptors is a man between 45 and 60 years old in good health. The CDR3 runs from the conserved cysteine through the conserved F or W. Each record gives: V gene, CDR3 length, J gene, clone size, D gene, CDR3 DNA, CDR3 protein. A D gene is named only where the DNA matches it firmly. Part of the rows lack a size; the others show once, few, many or a class for expanded clones.

v_gene: TRBV18; len: 16; j_gene: TRBJ2-5; abundance: many; d_gene: .; CDR3nt: TGTGCCAGCTCACCAAGGGCCGCCTATGGGCAAGAGACCCAGTACTTC; CDR3aa: CASSPRAAYGQETQYF
v_gene: TRBV19; len: 15; j_gene: TRBJ2-6; abundance: few; d_gene: .; CDR3nt: TGTGCCAGTATTGAGACGGGATCTGGGGCCAACGTCCTGACTTTC; CDR3aa: CASIETGSGANVLTF
v_gene: TRBV20-1; len: 13; j_gene: TRBJ2-3; abundance: few; d_gene: .; CDR3nt: TGCAGTGCTCCAGGCGCCTTCACAGATACGCAGTATTTT; CDR3aa: CSAPGAFTDTQYF
v_gene: TRBV12-3/TRBV12-4; len: 15; j_gene: TRBJ2-7; abundance: .; d_gene: .; CDR3nt: TGTGCCAGCAGTTTAGCCAAAACCCCCCTCTACGAGCAGTACTTC; CDR3aa: CASSLAKTPLYEQYF
v_gene: TRBV20-1; len: 17; j_gene: TRBJ2-3; abundance: many; d_gene: TRBD2; CDR3nt: TGCAGTGCTAGAGATCCTAGGACTAGCGGATATACAGATACGCAGTATTTT; CDR3aa: CSARDPRTSGYTDTQYF
v_gene: TRBV10-3; len: 15; j_gene: TRBJ2-2; abundance: many; d_gene: .; CDR3nt: TGTGCCATCAGTGAGTCTGAGCGGAACACCGGGGAGCTGTTTTTT; CDR3aa: CAISESERNTGELFF
v_gene: TRBV7-2; len: 13; j_gene: TRBJ2-7; abundance: few; d_gene: .; CDR3nt: TGTGCCAGCAGCTCCCGACAGCTCTACGAGCAGTACTTC; CDR3aa: CASSSRQLYEQYF
v_gene: TRBV5-1; len: 14; j_gene: TRBJ2-1; abundance: .; d_gene: .; CDR3nt: TGCGCCAGCAGCTTGGTCTGGGGGAGTAATGAGCAGTTCTTC; CDR3aa: CASSLVWGSNEQFF
v_gene: TRBV29-1; len: 14; j_gene: TRBJ2-1; abundance: few; d_gene: TRBD1; CDR3nt: TGCAGCGTTGAACAGGGGGCAGTCTACAATGAGCAGTTCTTC; CDR3aa: CSVEQGAVYNEQFF
v_gene: TRBV28; len: 12; j_gene: TRBJ2-1; abundance: .; d_gene: .; CDR3nt: TGTGCCAGCAGTTTCCGCGGACCACCCGGTTTCTTC; CDR3aa: CASSFRGPPGFF
v_gene: TRBV5-6; len: 13; j_gene: TRBJ1-1; abundance: .; d_gene: .; CDR3nt: TGTGCCAGCAACATCAGGGGAGGGCCTGAAGCTTTCTTT; CDR3aa: CASNIRGGPEAFF
v_gene: TRBV20-1; len: 17; j_gene: TRBJ2-1; abundance: few; d_gene: TRBD2; CDR3nt: TGCAGTGCTAGAGATCTCGAGCGGGGGATCACCTACAATGAGCAGTTCTTC; CDR3aa: CSARDLERGITYNEQFF
v_gene: TRBV11-2; len: 15; j_gene: TRBJ2-7; abundance: many; d_gene: .; CDR3nt: TGTGCCAGCAGCTTAGAGGTTGGGAGTACCTACGAGCAGTACTTC; CDR3aa: CASSLEVGSTYEQYF
v_gene: TRBV11-2; len: 16; j_gene: TRBJ2-3; abundance: many; d_gene: TRBD2; CDR3nt: TGTGCCAGCAGCGTTAGCGGGAGGGTGAGCACAGATACGCAGTATTTT; CDR3aa: CASSVSGRVSTDTQYF
v_gene: TRBV6-5; len: 17; j_gene: TRBJ2-2; abundance: .; d_gene: TRBD2; CDR3nt: TGTGCCAGCAGTTACAGTCGTCTAGCGGGAGTCTCCGGGGAGCTGTTTTTT; CDR3aa: CASSYSRLAGVSGELFF
v_gene: TRBV5-1; len: 15; j_gene: TRBJ2-2; abundance: many; d_gene: .; CDR3nt: TGCGCCAGCAGCCTCCGGGACTCGTCAACCGGGGAGCTGTTTTTT; CDR3aa: CASSLRDSSTGELFF
v_gene: TRBV27; len: 14; j_gene: TRBJ2-7; abundance: .; d_gene: TRBD1; CDR3nt: TGTGCCAGCAGCTACGCAGGGGGTGGTTACGAGCAGTACTTC; CDR3aa: CASSYAGGGYEQYF
v_gene: TRBV7-2; len: 17; j_gene: TRBJ1-5; abundance: .; d_gene: .; CDR3nt: TGTGCCAGCAGCCCTCGGGGGGGGTTAATTAGCAATCAGCCCCAGCATTTT; CDR3aa: CASSPRGGLISNQPQHF
v_gene: TRBV4-3; len: 14; j_gene: TRBJ2-7; abundance: many; d_gene: .; CDR3nt: TGCGCCAGCAGCCAAGGTCACATGACCTACGAGCAGTACTTC; CDR3aa: CASSQGHMTYEQYF
v_gene: TRBV4-3; len: 13; j_gene: TRBJ2-3; abundance: .; d_gene: .; CDR3nt: TGCGCCAGCAGCCAGATATTTAGGGATACGCAGTATTTT; CDR3aa: CASSQIFRDTQYF
v_gene: TRBV5-1; len: 14; j_gene: TRBJ2-1; abundance: .; d_gene: .; CDR3nt: TGCGCCAGCAGCTTGAACAGGGTTTACAATGAGCAGTTCTTC; CDR3aa: CASSLNRVYNEQFF
v_gene: TRBV10-3; len: 13; j_gene: TRBJ2-1; abundance: few; d_gene: .; CDR3nt: TGTGCCATCAGACAGGGATCCCACAATGAGCAGTTCTTC; CDR3aa: CAIRQGSHNEQFF
v_gene: TRBV5-6; len: 13; j_gene: TRBJ1-2; abundance: .; d_gene: .; CDR3nt: TGTGCCAGCAGCTCTTCAGGGGCCTATGGCTACACCTTC; CDR3aa: CASSSSGAYGYTF
v_gene: TRBV28; len: 17; j_gene: TRBJ1-6; abundance: few; d_gene: .; CDR3nt: TGTGCCAGCAGCCCGGGACTCCGCAGCTCCTATAATTCACCCCTCCACTTT; CDR3aa: CASSPGLRSSYNSPLHF
v_gene: TRBV6-5; len: 13; j_gene: TRBJ2-5; abundance: many; d_gene: .; CDR3nt: TGTGCCAGCAGTTTCCGACAGCGAGAGACCCAGTACTTC; CDR3aa: CASSFRQRETQYF
v_gene: TRBV12-3/TRBV12-4; len: 15; j_gene: TRBJ2-2; abundance: few; d_gene: .; CDR3nt: TGTGCCAGCAGTAACGCCAGGTCGGGGACCGGGGAGCTGTTTTTT; CDR3aa: CASSNARSGTGELFF
v_gene: TRBV4-3; len: 17; j_gene: TRBJ2-4; abundance: many; d_gene: .; CDR3nt: TGCGCCAGCAGCCAAGTGTGGGGCGGGGTAGCCAAAAACATTCAGTACTTC; CDR3aa: CASSQVWGGVAKNIQYF
v_gene: TRBV7-2; len: 16; j_gene: TRBJ1-5; abundance: many; d_gene: .; CDR3nt: TGTGCCAGCAGCTTAGGGTGGACAGAGGGGAGCCAGCCCCAGCATTTT; CDR3aa: CASSLGWTEGSQPQHF
v_gene: TRBV10-3; len: 15; j_gene: TRBJ2-7; abundance: .; d_gene: TRBD2; CDR3nt: TGTGCCATCAGCGACACCGGGACTAGGGACTACGAGCAGTACTTC; CDR3aa: CAISDTGTRDYEQYF
v_gene: TRBV6-2/TRBV6-3; len: 11; j_gene: TRBJ2-2; abundance: .; d_gene: .; CDR3nt: TGTGCCAGCAGTCTCACCGGGGAGCCGTTTTTT; CDR3aa: CASSLTGEPFF
v_gene: TRBV12-3/TRBV12-4; len: 13; j_gene: TRBJ2-7; abundance: many; d_gene: TRBD1; CDR3nt: TGTGCCACGGCAGGGGGTCCTACCTACGAGCAGTACTTC; CDR3aa: CATAGGPTYEQYF
v_gene: TRBV5-1; len: 13; j_gene: TRBJ1-1; abundance: many; d_gene: .; CDR3nt: TGCGCCAGCAGCAGGGACATCAGCACTGAAGCTTTCTTT; CDR3aa: CASSRDISTEAFF
v_gene: TRBV4-1; len: 14; j_gene: TRBJ2-7; abundance: .; d_gene: .; CDR3nt: TGCGCCAGCAGCCAAGGCGCCGGGGCATACGAGCAGTACTTC; CDR3aa: CASSQGAGAYEQYF
v_gene: TRBV7-8; len: 15; j_gene: TRBJ2-2; abundance: .; d_gene: .; CDR3nt: TGTGCCAGCAGCTTAGGACAGCTGTTCTCCGGGGAGCTGTTTTTT; CDR3aa: CASSLGQLFSGELFF
v_gene: TRBV20-1; len: 14; j_gene: TRBJ2-7; abundance: few; d_gene: .; CDR3nt: TGCAGTGCTAACCAAGTGACAGGTTCCTACGAGCAGTACTTC; CDR3aa: CSANQVTGSYEQYF
v_gene: TRBV7-2; len: 13; j_gene: TRBJ1-2; abundance: .; d_gene: TRBD1; CDR3nt: TGTGCCAGCAGCTCCAGGGGGGCAGTTGGCTACACCTTC; CDR3aa: CASSSRGAVGYTF
v_gene: TRBV12-3/TRBV12-4; len: 17; j_gene: TRBJ2-7; abundance: few; d_gene: TRBD1; CDR3nt: TGTGCCAGCAGTTTCCCCGCGACAGGGGGAGGCTCCTACGAGCAGTACTTC; CDR3aa: CASSFPATGGGSYEQYF
v_gene: TRBV27; len: 15; j_gene: TRBJ2-1; abundance: few; d_gene: TRBD2; CDR3nt: TGTGCCAGCAGGTTGGGACTAGCGGGAGGCAATGAGCAGTTCTTC; CDR3aa: CASRLGLAGGNEQFF
v_gene: TRBV5-1; len: 15; j_gene: TRBJ1-3; abundance: few; d_gene: .; CDR3nt: TGCGCCAGCAGCTTGGCTGGGGATCCCGGAAACACCATATATTTT; CDR3aa: CASSLAGDPGNTIYF
v_gene: TRBV10-3; len: 14; j_gene: TRBJ1-2; abundance: few; d_gene: TRBD1; CDR3nt: TGTGCCATCAGTCCCGGGGGGACAGTATATGGCTACACCTTC; CDR3aa: CAISPGGTVYGYTF
v_gene: TRBV5-1; len: 16; j_gene: TRBJ2-3; abundance: many; d_gene: TRBD2; CDR3nt: TGCGCCAGCAGCTGGCCTAGCGGCTCTAGCACAGATACGCAGTATTTT; CDR3aa: CASSWPSGSSTDTQYF
v_gene: TRBV5-1; len: 15; j_gene: TRBJ2-7; abundance: .; d_gene: .; CDR3nt: TGCGCCAGCAGCTTGGCCGAAGGGGTCTCCTACGAGCAGTACTTC; CDR3aa: CASSLAEGVSYEQYF
v_gene: TRBV2; len: 12; j_gene: TRBJ2-1; abundance: few; d_gene: .; CDR3nt: TGTGCCAGCAGAGGGGGGGCGAATGAGCAGTTCTTC; CDR3aa: CASRGGANEQFF
v_gene: TRBV13; len: 14; j_gene: TRBJ2-1; abundance: .; d_gene: .; CDR3nt: TGTGCCAGCAGCTCCTGGGACTCCTACAATGAGCAGTTCTTC; CDR3aa: CASSSWDSYNEQFF
v_gene: TRBV7-3; len: 15; j_gene: TRBJ2-2; abundance: .; d_gene: .; CDR3nt: TGTGCCAGCAGCTTAGGGGGAGATCGGACCGGGGAGCTGTTTTTT; CDR3aa: CASSLGGDRTGELFF